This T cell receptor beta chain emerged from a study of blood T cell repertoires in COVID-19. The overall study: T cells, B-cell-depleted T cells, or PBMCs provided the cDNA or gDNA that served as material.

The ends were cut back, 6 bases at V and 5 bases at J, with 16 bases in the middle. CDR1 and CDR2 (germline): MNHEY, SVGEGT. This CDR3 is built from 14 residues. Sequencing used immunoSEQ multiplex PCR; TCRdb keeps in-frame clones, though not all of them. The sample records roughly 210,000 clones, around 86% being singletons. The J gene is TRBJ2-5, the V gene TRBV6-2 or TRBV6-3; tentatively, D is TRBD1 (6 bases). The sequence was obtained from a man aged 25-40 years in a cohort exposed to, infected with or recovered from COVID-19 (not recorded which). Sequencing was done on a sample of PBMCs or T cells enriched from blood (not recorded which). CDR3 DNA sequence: TGTGCCAGCAGCACCGGGACATACATGGAGACCCAGTACTTC. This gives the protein CASSTGTYMETQYF.